This T cell receptor beta chain was captured in a study of T cell repertoires in cytomegalovirus infection. TCRdb analysed the reads with MiXCR anew, one entry per CDR3 protein. The sample lists 310,000 or so distinct CDR3 sequences, 20% to 25% occurring once. CDR1 and CDR2 from the germline V gene are SGHTA and FQGNSA. V was pared by 1 base and J by 0 bases, with 10 bases between. This CDR3 is 15 amino acids long. This clonotype has a count of ten or more. The antigen is not known. Sequenced here: cultured PBMCs, sampled from culture after CMV antigen stimulation. The V call is TRBV7-2, the J call TRBJ2-7; a weak D match, TRBD1 (6 bases). The TCR originated in a human donor in good health (CMV status not recorded). Some clones in this sample may be carry-over from other donors' samples. In nucleotides, the CDR3 is TGTGCCAGCAGCTTAGGCAGGGGTCCCTCCTACGAGCAGTACGTC. Amino acid sequence: CASSLGRGPSYEQYV.